The 13 T cell receptor beta chains below come from one sample, sequenced in a study of T cell repertoires in ileal Crohn's disease. Generated by immunoSEQ multiplex PCR, the TCRdb table keeps only in-frame clones and is missing some. Seen here are more than 11,000 clones, 70% to 90% observed once, and the top ten hold 3.7%. Sequencing input: ileal tissue. These receptors came from an adult with Crohn's disease.

V and J are TRBV19 and TRBJ1-1; TRBD1 is a possible D gene (5 bases). The V gene lost 5 bases and the J gene lost 4 bases, with 11 bases spanning the gap. This CDR3 is built from 13 residues. Germline V lookup: CDR1 LNHDA, CDR2 SQIVND (reference sequence). The CDR3 loop is CASSWAQGTEAFF. As DNA, the CDR3 is TGTGCCAGTAGTTGGGCCCAGGGCACTGAAGCTTTCTTT. Complete variable domain (other parts from reference TRBV19 and TRBJ1-1): DGGITQSPKYLFRKEGQNVTLSCEQNLNHDAMYWYRQDPGQGLRLIYYSQIVNDFQKGDIAEGYSVSREKKESFPLTVTSAQKNPTAFYLCASSWAQGTEAFFGQGTRLTVV.

V is TRBV30 and J is TRBJ2-7; 14 nucleotides match TRBD2. The length of the CDR3 is 15 residues. The V gene's germline CDR1 is GTSNPN and CDR2 SVGIG (reference sequence). The J segment lost 4 bases and the V segment lost 4 bases, leaving 6 bases of the junction unmatched. The CDR3, as DNA: TGTGCCTGGACCCGAGGGACTAGCGGGAGTTACGAGCAGTACTTC. As protein: CAWTRGTSGSYEQYF. Based on the CDR3 plus reference TRBV30 and TRBJ2-7, the full variable domain is SQTIHQWPATLVQPVGSPLSLECTVEGTSNPNLYWYRQAAGRGLQLLFYSVGIGQISSEVPQNLSASRPQDRQFILSSKKLLLSDSGFYLCAWTRGTSGSYEQYFGPGTRLTVT.

On this clone: The sample has other DNA sequences that encode this CDR3 too. The chain uses TRBV5-1 and TRBJ2-1; TRBD2 agrees at 11 bases. CDR3 size: 16 residues. From germline, CDR1 is SGHRS and CDR2 YFSETQ. V trimming: 0 bases; J trimming: 6 bases; junction bases outside the gene matches: 5. The CDR3 region has the DNA TGCGCCAGCAGCTTGGGGGGGACTAGCGGTGGCAATGAGCAGTTCTTC. Translating gives CASSLGGTSGGNEQFF.

J is TRBJ2-3 and V is TRBV9, with 13 bases matching TRBD2. V was pared by 2 bases and J by 1 base, with 4 bases of the junction left unmatched. In germline, CDR1 is SGDLS, CDR2 YYNGEE. This CDR3 spans 17 amino acids. This chain's CDR3 is CASSVQGLAGRTDTQYF. The CDR3 DNA sequence: TGTGCCAGCAGCGTTCAGGGACTAGCGGGACGCACAGATACGCAGTATTTT.

The CDR3 region is CASRNTGDYGYTF. The CDR3 region has the DNA TGCGCCAGCAGGAATACAGGGGACTATGGCTACACCTTC. The chain joins TRBV4-3 to TRBJ1-2; 7 nucleotides align to TRBD1. The J segment lost 3 bases and the V segment lost 6 bases, leaving 4 bases of the junction unmatched. The CDR3 has 13 residues. Germline V gives CDR1 LGHNA, CDR2 YSLEER.

The V call is TRBV19, the J call TRBJ2-7, with D maybe TRBD1 (5 bases). CDR1 is LNHDA and CDR2 is SQIVND in the germline V gene (reference sequence). Trimming stripped 6 bases from V and 3 bases from J, with 15 bases between. The CDR3 length is 14 residues. CDR3 residues: CASSTTGAGYEQYF. CDR3 DNA sequence: TGTGCCAGTAGCACTACAGGAGCTGGCTACGAGCAGTACTTC.

A few counts support this clone. The chain is built from TRBV7-6 and TRBJ2-7, with 7 bases fitting TRBD1. V gave up 5 bases and J gave up 3 bases; unmatched junction bases: 10. CDR3 length: 15 amino acids. The germline V gene encodes CDR1 SGHVS and CDR2 FNYEAQ. The CDR3 region has the DNA TGTGCCAGCAGCGCCTACAGGGGTCTAAGCTACGAGCAGTACTTC. Protein: CASSAYRGLSYEQYF.

This clone was found once. CDR3: CASSPGAGVVSGEQYF. CDR3 bases: TGTGCCAGCAGCCCAGGGGCAGGGGTCGTTTCGGGCGAGCAGTACTTC. The chain joins TRBV7-7 to TRBJ2-7; weak D call: TRBD1 (6 bases). Germline CDR1 SSHAT, CDR2 FNYEAQ (reference sequence). CDR3 length equals 16 residues. Deletions cut 5 bases from V and 6 bases from J, with 23 bases between.

J is TRBJ1-1 and V is TRBV2; maybe TRBD1 (5 bases). The germline CDR1 and CDR2 sequences are SNHLY and FYNNEI. CDR3 size: 13 residues. V was cut by 3 bases and J by 2 bases, with 7 bases left in between. CDR3: CASSEGPNTEAFF. In DNA form, the CDR3 reads TGTGCCAGCAGTGAGGGGCCCAACACTGAAGCTTTCTTT.

This chain uses TRBV15 with TRBJ2-7, with TRBD2 as a possible D gene (6 bases). The germline V gene encodes CDR1 LNHNV and CDR2 YYDKDF (reference sequence). V gave up 1 base and J gave up 0 bases, with 7 bases separating them. The CDR3 is made up of 14 amino acids. CDR3 bases: TGTGCCACCAGCAGAGGGGGAGGCTCCTACGAGCAGTACTTC. Its translation is CATSRGGGSYEQYF.

The chain joins TRBV6-1 to TRBJ1-3; D gene uncertain. Germline loops: CDR1 MNHNS, CDR2 SASEGT. The CDR3 extends over 16 amino acids. Trimming took 0 bases from V and 0 from J, leaving 9 bases between them. CDR3 sequence reads: CASSEARASSGNTIYF. The CDR3 DNA reads as TGTGCCAGCAGTGAAGCGAGGGCCTCCTCTGGAAACACCATATATTTT.

This chain uses TRBV4-3 with TRBJ1-1; D is unresolved. V lost 7 bases, J lost 12 bases, and 18 bases lay in between. CDR3 size: 12 residues. Germline CDR1 is LGHNA and CDR2 is YSLEER. The CDR3 protein is CASNSFPGKTFF. CDR3 in DNA: TGCGCCAGCAACTCTTTCCCCGGTAAGACTTTCTTT.

This clone was detected only a few times. The chain recombines TRBV6-1 with TRBJ2-3; the match to TRBD1 covers 9 bases. The V segment lost 6 bases and the J segment 4 bases; nucleotides outside the gene matches: 5. Germline CDR1 and CDR2: MNHNS and SASEGT. The CDR3 spans 14 residues. The CDR3 DNA reads TGTGCCAGCAGGAGCGACAGGGGGTCAGATACGCAGTATTTT. Protein: CASRSDRGSDTQYF.